A selection of T cell receptor beta chains follows, all from one sample in a study of T cell changes during pregnancy in multiple sclerosis. Clones were sequenced by immunoSEQ multiplex PCR, and TCRdb holds only the in-frame ones, with some missing. The data hold about 51,000 clones, with 85% to 95% observed a single time. This specimen consisted of CD4+ T cells from peripheral blood mononuclear cells, obtained in the third trimester of pregnancy. The receptors derive from a female donor with multiple sclerosis, enrolled in a pregnancy study. The CDR3 runs from the conserved cysteine through the conserved F or W. Fields, in order: V gene, D gene, clone size, J gene, CDR3 length, CDR3 protein, CDR3 DNA. A D gene is named only where the DNA matches it firmly. The listing skips clone size in some rows; elsewhere it reads once, few, many or a size class.

TRBV11-1,-,-,TRBJ2-1,14,CASSPPGQGAMGFF,TGTGCCAGCAGCCCACCGGGACAAGGGGCCATGGGGTTCTTC
TRBV6-5,-,-,TRBJ2-7,15,CASSPIVQSIYEQYF,TGTGCCAGCAGTCCCATTGTCCAATCCATCTACGAGCAGTACTTC
TRBV4-2,TRBD2,-,TRBJ2-5,17,CASSRDTSGTGGETQYF,TGTGCCAGCAGCCGCGATACTAGCGGGACCGGGGGGGAGACCCAGTACTTC
TRBV5-4,-,-,TRBJ1-2,15,CASSLGWDTNYGYTF,TGTGCCAGCAGCTTGGGGTGGGACACTAACTATGGCTACACCTTC
TRBV28,-,-,TRBJ2-3,16,CASSPPRVLGTDTQYF,TGTGCCAGCAGCCCCCCCCGGGTCCTTGGCACAGATACGCAGTATTTT
TRBV10-3,-,-,TRBJ2-3,13,CAISEPGTDTQYF,TGTGCCATCAGTGAGCCGGGCACAGATACGCAGTATTTT
TRBV10-3,-,-,TRBJ1-1,13,CAISGGINTEAFF,TGTGCCATCAGTGGAGGCATTAACACTGAAGCTTTCTTT
TRBV18,TRBD1,-,TRBJ2-3,15,CASAPGTGRTDTQYF,TGTGCCAGCGCCCCCGGGACAGGGCGCACAGATACGCAGTATTTT
TRBV27,-,-,TRBJ2-7,19,CASTPSGQGLGLGSYEQYF,TGTGCCAGCACACCATCTGGGCAGGGGCTAGGCTTAGGCTCCTACGAGCAGTACTTC
TRBV25-1,TRBD1,few,TRBJ2-6,17,CASSLGTGGSGANVLTF,TGTGCCAGCAGTCTCGGGACAGGGGGCTCTGGGGCCAACGTCCTGACTTTC
TRBV30,-,-,TRBJ1-1,13,CAWSIRTRTEAFF,TGTGCCTGGAGTATTCGGACAAGAACTGAAGCTTTCTTT
TRBV7-9,TRBD2,-,TRBJ2-1,15,CASSSLAGVHNEQFF,TGTGCCAGCAGCAGTCTAGCGGGGGTGCACAATGAGCAGTTCTTC
TRBV28,-,-,TRBJ2-7,16,CASSLSGRVDEVWQYF,TGTGCCAGCAGTTTATCGGGCAGGGTAGATGAAGTTTGGCAGTACTTC
TRBV4-3,-,-,TRBJ2-1,14,CASSQDRVYNEQFF,TGCGCCAGCAGCCAAGACCGGGTTTACAATGAGCAGTTCTTC